The T cell receptor (beta chain) under discussion was sequenced for a study of regulatory T cells in long-lasting Graves disease. Study-wide context: Over 5 years on antithyroid drugs plus positive TSH receptor antibodies marked Graves' disease as persistent.

Trimming removed 4 bases at V and 0 bases at J, with 13 bases between. The CDR3 contains 15 residues. Germline assignment: CDR1 SQVTM and CDR2 ANQGSEA. Sample time point: persistent/refractory GD, antithyroid drugs over 5 years with positive TRAb. PBMCs provided the RNA from which the TCR library was made. This clonotype was picked up a small number of times. Arm-PCR of CDR3 regions and iRepertoire HTBI primers were used to build TCR beta libraries. TCRdb reprocessed the multiplex PCR reads with MiXCR, giving one entry per CDR3 protein. The sample has over 350,000 distinct CDR3 sequences; less than 25% are singletons.

The receptor's source is a female donor with Graves disease. The V call is TRBV29-1, the J call TRBJ2-1; TRBD2 is a possible D gene (6 bases). The sample consisted of peripheral blood mononuclear cells (PBMCs), taken when the disease was refractory, from a patient treated with antithyroid drugs. The CDR3, as DNA: TGCAGCGTTGCCGGGGGAGTAAGCTCCTACAATGAGCAGTTCTTC. This encodes CSVAGGVSSYNEQFF.